The 32 T cell receptor beta chains reported below all come from one sample, sequenced in a study of T cell responses to AZD1222 COVID-19 vaccine. Clones were sequenced by immunoSEQ multiplex PCR, and TCRdb holds only the in-frame ones, with some missing. The sample shows fewer than 150,000 clones, about nine tenths of them seen only once. The source was peripheral blood, collected on day 0 of AZD1222 vaccination. These receptors were taken from an adult in good health.

This clone was picked up one time. The gene calls are TRBV28 and TRBJ1-1, with D hard to call. Germline lookup yields CDR1 MDHEN and CDR2 SYDVKM. The CDR3 runs 14 residues. V lost 8 bases to trimming and J lost 0 bases, with 13 bases between them. The CDR3 is CASDRPGMNTEAFF. CDR3 nucleotides: TGTGCCAGCGACCGGCCCGGCATGAACACTGAAGCTTTCTTT.

V gene TRBV21-1 combines with J gene TRBJ1-4. TRBV21-1 is given as a pseudogene. CDR3 length: 17 amino acids. The CDR3 spells CASSKGLGGRGYEKLFF. CDR3 nucleotides: TGTGCCAGCAGCAAAGGCCTGGGGGGCCGGGGGTATGAAAAACTGTTTTTT.

The chain is built from TRBV28 and TRBJ1-6; a possible D gene is TRBD1 (5 bases). This CDR3 has 15 amino acids. The germline V and J ends were trimmed by 5 bases and 7 bases, with 15 bases remaining between them. CDR1 is MDHEN, CDR2 SYDVKM, per germline. The CDR3 sequence is CASSTRDRKNSPLHF. For the CDR3, the DNA is TGTGCCAGCAGTACGCGGGACCGAAAAAATTCACCCCTCCACTTT.

This chain connects TRBV20-1 to TRBJ2-1; 9 nucleotides align to TRBD2. CDR1 is DFQATT, CDR2 SNEGSKA, per germline (reference sequence). The CDR3 extends over 17 amino acids. The V gene end was trimmed by 3 bases and the J gene end by 9 bases; junction bases not matched to a gene: 18. For the CDR3, the DNA is TGCAGTGCTAGTGCCCCGGGGGCGGGGGGGCCCTATGGTGAGCAGTTCTTC. It codes for CSASAPGAGGPYGEQFF.

The CDR3 DNA sequence: TGTGCCTGGAGTAGGGTTCCCGAGCAGTACTTC. It codes for CAWSRVPEQYF. This chain uses TRBV30 with TRBJ2-7; D is ambiguous. Germline CDR1 GTSNPN, CDR2 SVGIG (reference sequence). V gave up 2 bases and J gave up 6 bases, with 8 bases separating them. CDR3 length: 11 residues. The variable domain in full, with the rest retrieved from reference TRBV30 and TRBJ2-7, is SQTIHQWPATLVQPVGSPLSLECTVEGTSNPNLYWYRQAAGRGLQLLFYSVGIGQISSEVPQNLSASRPQDRQFILSSKKLLLSDSGFYLCAWSRVPEQYFGPGTRLTVT.

The rearrangement links TRBV5-3 to TRBJ1-2; no clear D gene. TRBV5-3 is an ORF, with its function uncertain. The germline V and J ends were trimmed by 4 bases and 4 bases, with 14 bases remaining between them. The CDR3 has 14 amino acids. CDR3 coding DNA: TGTGCCAGAAGCGTACCCGTTTTGGGCTATGGCTACACCTTC. Translating gives CARSVPVLGYGYTF.

The chain carries TRBV28 and TRBJ1-3, with D hard to call. The V and J ends lost 4 bases and 0 bases respectively, with 13 bases between them. The CDR3 has 16 amino acids. From germline, CDR1 is MDHEN and CDR2 SYDVKM. This CDR3 is CASSSGSWSSGNTIYF. The CDR3 DNA reads TGTGCCAGCAGTTCGGGCTCGTGGAGCTCTGGAAACACCATATATTTT.

The J gene is TRBJ2-4, the V gene TRBV21-1; the table gives TRBD2 as D, unverified against the DNA. TRBV21-1 is flagged as a pseudogene. The CDR3 has 21 residues. The CDR3 DNA follows: TGTGCCAGCAGCAAAGTACCCCCACCCAAGCGGGACCTAGATCCCAACAACATTCAGTACTTC. As protein: CASSKVPPPKRDLDPNNIQYF.

Comments on this clone: Other DNA sequences of this sample code for an identical CDR3. The V and J genes are TRBV4-1 and TRBJ2-1; 13 nucleotides align to TRBD2. Looked up from germline, CDR1 is MGHRA and CDR2 is YSYEKL. V trimming: 4 bases; J trimming: 4 bases; junction bases outside the gene matches: 1. The CDR3 runs 15 residues. CDR3 sequence: CASSLGLAGYNEQFF. The CDR3 DNA reads as TGCGCCAGCAGCCTGGGACTAGCGGGGTACAATGAGCAGTTCTTC.

The chain combines TRBV10-2 with TRBJ1-4; D gene unclear. Per the germline V gene, CDR1 is WSHSY and CDR2 is SAAADI. CDR3 length: 12 amino acids. Trimming left V 3 bases short and J 8 bases short, with 7 bases between. The CDR3 DNA follows: TGCGCCAGCAGTGACCGACACGAAAAACTGTTTTTT. Its protein is CASSDRHEKLFF.

V gene TRBV29-1 combines with J gene TRBJ1-4; no clear D. The CDR3 totals 14 residues. Germline-derived CDR1 and CDR2 are SQVTM and ANQGSEA. V lost 7 bases, J lost 2 bases, and 14 bases lay in between. In DNA, the CDR3 is TGCAGCGCGGGATCAGACGGGACTAATGAAAAACTGTTTTTT. It yields the protein CSAGSDGTNEKLFF. Full variable domain (outside the CDR3, taken from reference TRBV29-1 and TRBJ1-4): SAVISQKPSRDICQRGTSLTIQCQVDSQVTMMFWYRQQPGQSLTLIATANQGSEATYESGFVIDKFPISRPNLTFSTLTVSNMSPEDSSIYLCSAGSDGTNEKLFFGSGTQLSVL.

The chain is built from TRBV3-1 (or the pseudogene TRBV3-2) and TRBJ1-1, with D tentatively TRBD1 (6 bases). Trimming took 1 base from V and 4 from J, leaving 7 bases between them. Looked up from germline, CDR1 is LGHDT and CDR2 is YNNKEL (reference sequence). The CDR3 spans 13 residues. The CDR3 loop reads CASSQVQGTEAFF. In DNA, the CDR3 is TGTGCCAGCAGCCAAGTACAGGGCACTGAAGCTTTCTTT.

This clone appeared once. This chain joins TRBV5-1 and TRBJ2-3; D is unresolved. CDR1 and CDR2 from the germline V gene are SGHRS and YFSETQ. The CDR3 runs to 11 residues. The ends were cut back, 0 bases at V and 7 bases at J, with 3 bases in the middle. The CDR3 region has the DNA TGCGCCAGCAGCTTGGAGAATACGCAGTATTTT. Translating it yields CASSLENTQYF.

This clone was counted a few times. The chain couples TRBV5-4 to TRBJ1-6, with 7 bases lining up with TRBD1. The CDR3 is 15 amino acids. CDR1 and CDR2 (germline): SGHNT, YYREEE (reference sequence). With 1 base clipped from V and 6 bases from J, the junction kept 4 bases outside the gene matches. DNA for the CDR3: TGTGCCAGCAGCTTGACAGGGGATGGTAATTCACCCCTCCACTTT. Amino acid sequence: CASSLTGDGNSPLHF.

J is TRBJ2-1 and V is TRBV5-1; possibly TRBD1 for D (6 bases). With 4 bases removed from V and 2 bases from J, the gap between germline ends came to 13 bases. Germline V gene lookup returns CDR1 SGHRS and CDR2 YFSETQ. The CDR3 totals 15 residues. The CDR3 sequence: CASSALTGTYNEQFF. The CDR3, as DNA: TGCGCCAGCAGCGCCTTAACAGGGACCTACAATGAGCAGTTCTTC.

The table lists this clone with a few counts. V and J are TRBV5-1 and TRBJ2-7, with 8 bases matching TRBD2. V trimming: 1 base; J trimming: 4 bases; junction bases outside the gene matches: 4. The CDR3 is 14 amino acids. Germline V gene lookup returns CDR1 SGHRS and CDR2 YFSETQ. The CDR3 here is CASSLYGGEYEQYF. DNA of the CDR3: TGCGCCAGCAGCTTGTACGGGGGGGAATACGAGCAGTACTTC.

The chain employs TRBV6-2 or TRBV6-3 and TRBJ2-7; 7 bases fit TRBD1. The V gene's germline CDR1 is MNHEY and CDR2 SVGEGT. The CDR3 is made up of 13 amino acids. The V and J ends lost 6 bases and 2 bases, in that order; junction bases with no gene match: 4. The CDR3 sequence: CASSRDSTYEQYF. CDR3 sequence (DNA): TGTGCCAGCAGCCGGGACAGTACCTACGAGCAGTACTTC.

The CDR3 DNA follows: TGTGCCACCAGTGACCGGGGGTTGGAGCGGGAGAATCGGGATGAGCAGTTCTTC. Translation: CATSDRGLERENRDEQFF. V and J are TRBV24-1 and TRBJ2-1, with 8 bases fitting TRBD2. The CDR3 runs to 18 residues. Germline assignment: CDR1 KGHDR and CDR2 SFDVKD. V gave up 4 bases and J gave up 8 bases; unmatched junction bases: 18.

This rearrangement joins TRBV5-1 to TRBJ1-4; 7 positions match TRBD1. The CDR3 is 17 amino acids. In germline, CDR1 is SGHRS, CDR2 YFSETQ. V trimming: 4 bases; J trimming: 4 bases; junction bases outside the gene matches: 13. In DNA form, the CDR3 reads TGCGCCAGCAGCCCAGGGGGAAACCAGCTGGGTAATGAAAAACTGTTTTTT. This translates into CASSPGGNQLGNEKLFF.

V is TRBV28 and J is TRBJ2-1; D gene uncertain. The ends were cut back, 6 bases at V and 4 bases at J, with 10 bases in the middle. This CDR3 contains 13 residues. Germline V lookup: CDR1 MDHEN, CDR2 SYDVKM. CDR3 nucleotide sequence: TGTGCCAGCAGCACCACCCCTTACAATGAGCAGTTCTTC. Residues: CASSTTPYNEQFF.

This chain links TRBV5-1 with TRBJ1-6; TRBD1 matches at 7 bases. CDR3 length: 14 amino acids. The ends lost 3 bases at V and 7 bases at J; junction bases unmatched: 4. Germline-derived CDR1 and CDR2 are SGHRS and YFSETQ. The CDR3 sequence is CASSSTGVNSPLHF. The CDR3 DNA reads as TGCGCCAGCAGCTCTACAGGGGTAAATTCACCCCTCCACTTT.

The genes are TRBV18 and TRBJ1-4, with D unclear. The V end lost 0 bases, the J end lost 3 bases, and 8 bases lay between the germline ends. This CDR3 has 15 residues. CDR1 is KGHSH, CDR2 LQKENI, per germline. CDR3 bases: TGTGCCAGCTCACCACCGGGCCTATCTAATGAAAAACTGTTTTTT. It encodes CASSPPGLSNEKLFF.

This sequence joins TRBV27 and TRBJ2-3; D is possibly TRBD1 (6 bases). CDR3 length: 15 residues. The ends were cut back, 2 bases at V and 8 bases at J, with 17 bases in the middle. Germline loops: CDR1 MNHEY, CDR2 SMNVEV (reference sequence). CDR3 coding DNA: TGTGCCAGCAGTTTAAGGGGGATCCCCGGGGTTACGCAGTATTTT. Its translation is CASSLRGIPGVTQYF.

This clone was observed a single time. The gene calls are TRBV10-3 and TRBJ2-3, with TRBD1 matching 9 bases. The CDR3 totals 13 residues. Germline V gene sequence: CDR1 ENHRY, CDR2 SYGVKD. With V trimmed by 10 bases and J by 3 bases, 5 bases remained unmatched. The CDR3 sequence: CATRDRETDTQYF. CDR3 bases: TGTGCCACGCGGGACAGGGAGACAGATACGCAGTATTTT.

This chain joins TRBV5-1 and TRBJ1-4; 7 nucleotides line up with TRBD1. Trimming took 0 bases from V and 8 from J; bases not matched to a gene: 10. Germline CDR1 SGHRS, CDR2 YFSETQ. This CDR3 is built from 16 residues. CDR3 sequence (DNA): TGCGCCAGCAGCTTGGATGGGGTATCAGGGGGAGAAAAACTGTTTTTT. Protein product: CASSLDGVSGGEKLFF.

The chain couples TRBV28 to TRBJ2-5; possibly TRBD2 for D (5 bases). Trimming removed 1 base from V and 5 bases from J, with 11 bases in between. This CDR3 contains 14 residues. Germline-derived CDR1 and CDR2 are MDHEN and SYDVKM. For the CDR3, the DNA is TGTGCCAGCAGTTTATCCGAGGGCAGGGAGACCCAGTACTTC. Translating it yields CASSLSEGRETQYF.

The rearrangement uses TRBV6-5 and TRBJ2-7; TRBD1 is a possible D gene (5 bases). The CDR3 spans 14 residues. The germline V gene has CDR1 MNHEY and CDR2 SVGAGI. The V end lost 6 bases, the J end lost 12 bases, and 24 bases lay between the germline ends. CDR3 loop: CASRTDTISDVRYF. CDR3 nucleotide sequence: TGTGCCAGCAGGACGGACACGATCTCGGACGTGCGGTACTTC.

The chain employs TRBV5-7 and TRBJ1-2; D is undetermined. TRBV5-7 is placed among ORFs of uncertain function. Deletions cut 8 bases from V and 13 bases from J, with 18 bases between. The CDR3 runs to 11 residues. CDR3 region: CARTKLGFSTF. In DNA form, the CDR3 reads TGTGCCAGAACCAAATTGGGATTTAGCACCTTC.

This sequence joins TRBV2 and TRBJ1-1; D unclear. The CDR3 contains 13 residues. Trimming shortened V by 7 bases and J by 3 bases, and 12 bases separated the two germline ends. Germline CDR1 and CDR2: SNHLY and FYNNEI. DNA for the CDR3: TGTGCCAGCAACCCCTCTAGGGACACTGAAGCTTTCTTT. Residues: CASNPSRDTEAFF.

This clone has a single count. The chain links TRBV19 to TRBJ1-6; tentatively, D is TRBD1 (6 bases). V was shortened by 9 bases and J by 5 bases, with 14 bases between the two germline ends. The CDR3 consists of 14 residues. Germline V gene lookup returns CDR1 LNHDA and CDR2 SQIVND (reference sequence). CDR3 region: CASGQRGHNSPLHF. In DNA form, the CDR3 reads TGTGCCAGCGGACAGCGAGGGCATAATTCACCCCTCCACTTT.

The rearrangement uses TRBV7-3 and TRBJ2-7; 11 nucleotides line up with TRBD1. Germline V gene data show CDR1 as SGHTA and CDR2 as FQGTGA. The CDR3 is 17 amino acids. The J segment lost 2 bases and the V segment lost 0 bases, leaving 6 bases of the junction unmatched. The CDR3 is CASSLTLRDRGTYEQYF. CDR3 nucleotide sequence: TGTGCCAGCAGCTTAACCCTCCGGGACAGGGGGACCTACGAGCAGTACTTC.

The V and J genes are TRBV3-1 (or the pseudogene TRBV3-2) and TRBJ2-3, with TRBD1 identical over 8 bases. V was clipped by 3 bases and J by 1 base; unmatched bases: 0. This CDR3 comprises 14 residues. Germline V gene sequence: CDR1 LGHDT, CDR2 YNNKEL (reference sequence). The DNA of the CDR3 is TGTGCCAGCAGCCAGGGACAGGGCACAGATACGCAGTATTTT. It yields the protein CASSQGQGTDTQYF.